Listed here is a single T cell receptor beta chain. This sample was included in a study of cytomegalovirus exposure and HLA in healthy donors. This CDR3 has 14 amino acids. Trimming pared 2 bases from V and 0 bases from J, leaving 8 bases between. Germline CDR1 and CDR2: GTSNPN and SVGIG (reference sequence). The study ran its PCR with 60 Vbeta and 13 Jbeta primers. Sequenced by immunoSEQ multiplex PCR; TCRdb stores in-frame clones only, minus some. Here the sample spans around 140,000 clones, approximately 79% being singletons. This TCR was recovered from a male donor in good health and CMV-seronegative. The V and J genes are TRBV30 and TRBJ2-4, with D hard to call. The sequenced material came from PBMCs. The CDR3 region has the DNA TGTGCCTGGAGTTTACAGCTAGCCAAAAACATTCAGTACTTC. This encodes CAWSLQLAKNIQYF. The entire variable domain, with the rest obtained from reference TRBV30 and TRBJ2-4, is as follows: SQTIHQWPATLVQPVGSPLSLECTVEGTSNPNLYWYRQAAGRGLQLLFYSVGIGQISSEVPQNLSASRPQDRQFILSSKKLLLSDSGFYLCAWSLQLAKNIQYFGAGTRLSVL.